This entry lists 18 T cell receptor beta chains sequenced from one sample in a study of T-cell reconstitution after alpha-beta-depleted transplantation in children. The library targeted TCRbeta and was prepared with unique molecular identifiers. TCRdb re-called the PCR reads through MiXCR, storing one row per CDR3 protein. The table has around 680,000 distinct CDR3 sequences, around a sixth seen once. This sample comprised PBMCs from the stem cell graft donor, obtained from the stem cell graft. The receptor source for this set is a human donor who donated a stem cell graft to a child with acute myeloid leukemia.

This clonotype was counted only a few times. This chain uses TRBV7-2 with TRBJ1-1; 9 bases fit TRBD1. Germline values: CDR1 SGHTA, CDR2 FQGNSA. Germline trimming cut 2 bases from V and 6 bases from J; bases unmatched to any gene: 7. The CDR3 consists of 15 residues. The CDR3, as DNA: TGTGCCAGCAGCTTAAGGCGACAGGGGGGGGCTGAAGCTTTCTTT. Protein product: CASSLRRQGGAEAFF.

This clonotype was detected ten times or more. The chain combines TRBV29-1 with TRBJ2-1; D possibly uses TRBD1 or TRBD2 (7 bases each). Germline V CDR1 and CDR2: SQVTM, ANQGSEA. The CDR3 consists of 14 residues. The V gene lost 7 bases and the J gene lost 6 bases, with 19 bases spanning the gap. The CDR3 sequence: CSAYRQGGSNEQFF. CDR3 nucleotides: TGCAGCGCCTATCGACAGGGAGGGAGCAATGAGCAGTTCTTC.

This sequence joins TRBV5-1 and TRBJ2-2; no clear D. Germline lookup yields CDR1 SGHRS and CDR2 YFSETQ. This CDR3 region has 17 residues. V lost 1 base to trimming and J lost 0 bases, with 13 bases between them. The CDR3 region has the DNA TGCGCCAGCAGCTTGTTAGGCGCAAACGCGAACACCGGGGAGCTGTTTTTT. Translating gives CASSLLGANANTGELFF. Based on the CDR3 plus reference TRBV5-1 and TRBJ2-2, the full variable domain is KAGVTQTPRYLIKTRGQQVTLSCSPISGHRSVSWYQQTPGQGLQFLFEYFSETQRNKGNFPGRFSGRQFSNSRSEMNVSTLELGDSALYLCASSLLGANANTGELFFGEGSRLTVL.

At least ten counts were recorded for this clonotype. The chain combines TRBV20-1 with TRBJ2-7; D is perhaps TRBD1 (5 bases). Germline V gene lookup returns CDR1 DFQATT and CDR2 SNEGSKA (reference sequence). Between the trimmed V and J ends, which lost 1 base and 2 bases, there was a span of 12 bases. The length of the CDR3 is 14 residues. In DNA form, the CDR3 reads TGCAGTGCTAGAGGGGTGCAGGGAACCTACGAGCAGTACTTC. This sequence encodes CSARGVQGTYEQYF.

The genes are TRBV30 and TRBJ2-7, with unresolved D. V was clipped by 7 bases and J by 1 base, with 8 bases between them. Germline CDR1 GTSNPN, CDR2 SVGIG (reference sequence). The CDR3 runs 11 residues. The CDR3 spells CALLRSYEQYF. The CDR3 bases are TGTGCCTTACTTAGATCCTACGAGCAGTACTTC.

The chain recombines TRBV5-1 with TRBJ2-1, with D possibly called TRBD1 or TRBD2 (6 bases each). Germline loops: CDR1 SGHRS, CDR2 YFSETQ. Trimming pared 0 bases from V and 6 bases from J, leaving 16 bases between. This CDR3 has 16 residues. In nucleotides, the CDR3 is TGCGCCAGCAGCTTGGAGGGTCTTTCGGGGGCCAATGAGCAGTTCTTC. It yields the protein CASSLEGLSGANEQFF.

This clonotype appeared a few times. The genes are TRBV12-3 or TRBV12-4 and TRBJ2-1, with D maybe TRBD2 (6 bases). The V and J ends lost 3 bases and 6 bases respectively, with 15 bases between them. The CDR3 runs 15 residues. This CDR3 reads CASSFRSSDFNEQFF. Here the CDR3 DNA reads TGTGCCAGCAGTTTTCGTTCTAGCGATTTCAATGAGCAGTTCTTC.

This clonotype occurred many times. The V call is TRBV6-5, the J call TRBJ2-1; 9 positions match TRBD2. After removal of 6 bases from V and 4 bases from J, the junction contained 7 bases not matched to a gene. The CDR3 extends over 15 amino acids. Germline assignment: CDR1 MNHEY and CDR2 SVGAGI. CDR3 residues: CASRGLAGHYNEQFF. CDR3 coding DNA: TGTGCCAGCAGGGGGCTAGCGGGGCATTACAATGAGCAGTTCTTC.

Ten or more counts support this clonotype. The V call is TRBV5-1, the J call TRBJ1-2, with D hard to call. The CDR3 length is 12 residues. Germline V CDR1 and CDR2: SGHRS, YFSETQ. Trimming left V 4 bases short and J 7 bases short, with 11 bases between. The CDR3, as DNA: TGCGCCAGCAGCCAAAGGACGGGTGGCTACACCTTC. Its translation is CASSQRTGGYTF.

About this clonotype: One base away lies a much larger clone, so this may be a sequencing read error. The rearrangement links TRBV20-1 to TRBJ2-7, with TRBD2 as a possible D gene (5 bases). This CDR3 comprises 14 residues. CDR1 DFQATT and CDR2 SNEGSKA come from the germline V gene (reference sequence). CDR3 in amino acids: CSARVSAVFYDQYF. CDR3 bases: TGCAGTGCTAGAGTATCAGCGGTGTTTTACGACCAGTACTTC.

This clonotype was counted many times. The chain carries TRBV7-2 and TRBJ1-2, with D perhaps TRBD1 (6 bases). Germline V CDR1 and CDR2: SGHTA, FQGNSA. This CDR3 has 11 residues. V was shortened by 3 bases and J by 8 bases, with 7 bases between the two germline ends. The CDR3 is CASSFQGGYTF. The CDR3 coding sequence is TGTGCCAGCAGCTTTCAGGGGGGCTACACCTTC. The complete variable domain, with remaining parts taken from reference TRBV7-2 and TRBJ1-2, reads GAGVSQSPSNKVTEKGKDVELRCDPISGHTALYWYRQSLGQGLEFLIYFQGNSAPDKSGLPSDRFSAERTGGSVSTLTIQRTQQEDSAVYLCASSFQGGYTFGSGTRLTVV.

This clonotype turned up a few times. This chain joins TRBV4-2 and TRBJ2-3; TRBD1 agrees at 8 bases. The CDR3 sequence is 15 residues long. After removal of 1 base from V and 5 bases from J, the junction contained 5 bases not matched to a gene. Germline V gene sequence: CDR1 LGHNA, CDR2 YNFKEQ. DNA for the CDR3: TGTGCCAGCAGCCAAGGGTCTGGGACAGGAGATACGCAGTATTTT. Its protein product is CASSQGSGTGDTQYF.

This clonotype was counted a few times. Written as DNA, the CDR3 is TGTGCCAGCAGCCTCACAGGGGGGCATTCACCCCTCCACTTT. Translation: CASSLTGGHSPLHF. The chain recombines TRBV7-9 with TRBJ1-6; 8 nucleotides align to TRBD1. Per the germline V gene, CDR1 is SEHNR and CDR2 is FQNEAQ (reference sequence). This CDR3 contains 14 residues. With 5 bases clipped from V and 8 bases from J, the junction kept 5 bases outside the gene matches. The variable domain in full, with the rest retrieved from reference TRBV7-9 and TRBJ1-6, is DTGVSQNPRHKITKRGQNVTFRCDPISEHNRLYWYRQTLGQGPEFLTYFQNEAQLEKSRLLSDRFSAERPKGSFSTLEIQRTEQGDSAMYLCASSLTGGHSPLHFGNGTRLTVT.

This chain connects TRBV27 to TRBJ2-1; D is unclear. V was trimmed by 2 bases and J by 3 bases, leaving 8 bases between them. Germline CDR1 is MNHEY and CDR2 is SMNVEV (reference sequence). The CDR3 consists of 14 residues. The CDR3 bases are TGTGCCAGCAGTTTAACACCGAACTACAATGAGCAGTTCTTC. This encodes CASSLTPNYNEQFF.

This clonotype was seen a handful of times. This chain connects TRBV7-2 to TRBJ1-2; 7 nucleotides line up with TRBD1. Unmatched junction bases numbered 4, after V lost 5 bases and J lost 7 bases. Germline-derived CDR1 and CDR2 are SGHTA and FQGNSA. The CDR3 spans 12 residues. The CDR3 region has the DNA TGTGCCAGCAGCCGGGACAGACGTGGCTACACCTTC. Translating it yields CASSRDRRGYTF. The whole variable domain, remainder taken from reference TRBV7-2 and TRBJ1-2, is GAGVSQSPSNKVTEKGKDVELRCDPISGHTALYWYRQSLGQGLEFLIYFQGNSAPDKSGLPSDRFSAERTGGSVSTLTIQRTQQEDSAVYLCASSRDRRGYTFGSGTRLTVV.

V is TRBV20-1 and J is TRBJ1-6, with D possibly matching TRBD1 (5 bases). CDR1 is DFQATT and CDR2 is SNEGSKA in the germline V gene (reference sequence). Trimming took 1 base from V and 8 from J, leaving 27 bases between them. There are 19 residues in the CDR3. The CDR3 spells CSARAPGTHRSWTDSPLHF. For the CDR3, the DNA is TGCAGTGCTAGAGCTCCAGGGACCCATCGATCTTGGACTGATTCACCCCTCCACTTT.

This clonotype was counted ten times or more. The V gene is TRBV20-1, the J gene TRBJ2-3; 8 bases match TRBD2. J gave up 6 bases and V 5 bases, and 4 bases lay outside the gene matches. This CDR3 comprises 12 residues. The germline V gene encodes CDR1 DFQATT and CDR2 SNEGSKA (reference sequence). The CDR3 region is CSASGGLDTQYF. For the CDR3, the DNA is TGCAGTGCTTCGGGGGGGCTGGATACGCAGTATTTT.

This clonotype was picked up a small number of times. The gene calls are TRBV6-5 and TRBJ2-7; D uncertain. The CDR3 contains 15 residues. CDR1 and CDR2 from the germline V gene are MNHEY and SVGAGI. Trimming took off 2 bases at V and 2 bases at J, with 13 bases between the two ends. CDR3: CASSYKSSAPYEQYF. CDR3 DNA: TGTGCCAGCAGTTACAAGTCGTCGGCCCCCTACGAGCAGTACTTC.